This TCR beta chain originates from a study of monozygotic twins with inflammatory bowel disease. Every single donor had a roughly 2.7 ml blood sample drawn. Germline CDR1 reads MNHNY; CDR2 reads SVGAGI (reference sequence). The CDR3 spans 14 residues. From its re-call of the 5' RACE reads, TCRdb lists each CDR3 protein once, without DNA. The table lists about 420,000 distinct CDR3 sequences. The TCR sequence derives from a human donor with ulcerative colitis or Crohn's disease, or a healthy co-twin of an affected twin (not recorded which). The V and J genes are TRBV6-6 and TRBJ1-1. Sequencing input: blood. The CDR3 is CASSYVSQDTEAFF.